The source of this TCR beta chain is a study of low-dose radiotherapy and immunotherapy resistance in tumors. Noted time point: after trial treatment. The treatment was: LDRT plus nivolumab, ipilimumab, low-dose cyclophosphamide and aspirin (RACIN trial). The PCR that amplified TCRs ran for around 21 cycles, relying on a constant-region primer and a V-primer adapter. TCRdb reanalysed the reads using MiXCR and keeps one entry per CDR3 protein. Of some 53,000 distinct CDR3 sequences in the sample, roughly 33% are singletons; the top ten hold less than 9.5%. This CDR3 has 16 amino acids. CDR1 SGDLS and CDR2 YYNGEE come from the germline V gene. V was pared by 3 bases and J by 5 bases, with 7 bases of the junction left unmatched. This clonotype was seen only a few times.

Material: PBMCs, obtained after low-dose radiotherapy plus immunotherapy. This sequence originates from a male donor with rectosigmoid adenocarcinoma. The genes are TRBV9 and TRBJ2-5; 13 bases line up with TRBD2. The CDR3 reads CASSGTSGRGGETQYF. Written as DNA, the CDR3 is TGTGCCAGCAGCGGGACTAGCGGGAGAGGGGGGGAGACCCAGTACTTC.